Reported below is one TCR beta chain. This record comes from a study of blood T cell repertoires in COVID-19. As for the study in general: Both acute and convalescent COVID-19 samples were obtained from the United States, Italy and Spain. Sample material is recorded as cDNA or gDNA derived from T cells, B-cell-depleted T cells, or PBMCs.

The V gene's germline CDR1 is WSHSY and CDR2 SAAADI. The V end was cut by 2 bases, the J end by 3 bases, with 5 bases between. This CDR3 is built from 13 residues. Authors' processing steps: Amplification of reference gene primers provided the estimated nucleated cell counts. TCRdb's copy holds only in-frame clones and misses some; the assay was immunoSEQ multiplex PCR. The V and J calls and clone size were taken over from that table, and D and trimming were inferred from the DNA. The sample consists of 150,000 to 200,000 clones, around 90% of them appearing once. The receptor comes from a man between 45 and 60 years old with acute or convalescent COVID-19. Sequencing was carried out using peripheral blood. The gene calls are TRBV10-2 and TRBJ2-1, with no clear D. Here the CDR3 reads CASSEGHYNEQFF. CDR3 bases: TGCGCCAGCAGTGAGGGCCACTACAATGAGCAGTTCTTC.